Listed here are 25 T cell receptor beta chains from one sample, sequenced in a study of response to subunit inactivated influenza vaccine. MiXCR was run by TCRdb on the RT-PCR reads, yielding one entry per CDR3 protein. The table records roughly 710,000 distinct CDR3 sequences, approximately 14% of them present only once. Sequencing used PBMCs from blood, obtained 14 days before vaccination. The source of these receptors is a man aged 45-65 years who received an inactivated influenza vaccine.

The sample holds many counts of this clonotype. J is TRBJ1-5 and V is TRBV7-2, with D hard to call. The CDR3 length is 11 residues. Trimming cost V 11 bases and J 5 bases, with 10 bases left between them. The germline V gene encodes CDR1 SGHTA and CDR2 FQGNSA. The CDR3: CAPWVDQPQHF. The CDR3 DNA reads TGTGCCCCATGGGTGGATCAGCCCCAGCATTTT.

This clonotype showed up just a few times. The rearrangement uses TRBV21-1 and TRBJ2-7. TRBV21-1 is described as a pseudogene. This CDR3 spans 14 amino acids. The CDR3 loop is CANPQGQDSYEQYF. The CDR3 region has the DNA TGTGCCAATCCACAAGGACAGGACTCCTACGAGCAGTACTTC.

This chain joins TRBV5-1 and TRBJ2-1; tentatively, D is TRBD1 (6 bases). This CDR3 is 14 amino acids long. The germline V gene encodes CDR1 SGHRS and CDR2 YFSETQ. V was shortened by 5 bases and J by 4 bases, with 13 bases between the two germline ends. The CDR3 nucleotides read TGCGCCAGCAGGAATTCAGGGGAATACAATGAGCAGTTCTTC. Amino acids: CASRNSGEYNEQFF. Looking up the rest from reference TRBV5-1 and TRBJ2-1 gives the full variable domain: KAGVTQTPRYLIKTRGQQVTLSCSPISGHRSVSWYQQTPGQGLQFLFEYFSETQRNKGNFPGRFSGRQFSNSRSEMNVSTLELGDSALYLCASRNSGEYNEQFFGPGTRLTVL.

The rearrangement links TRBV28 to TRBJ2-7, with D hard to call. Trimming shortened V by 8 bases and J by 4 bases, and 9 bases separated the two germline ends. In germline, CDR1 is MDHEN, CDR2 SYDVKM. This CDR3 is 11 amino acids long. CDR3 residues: CASSVPYEQYF. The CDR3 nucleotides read TGTGCCAGCTCTGTGCCGTACGAGCAGTACTTC.

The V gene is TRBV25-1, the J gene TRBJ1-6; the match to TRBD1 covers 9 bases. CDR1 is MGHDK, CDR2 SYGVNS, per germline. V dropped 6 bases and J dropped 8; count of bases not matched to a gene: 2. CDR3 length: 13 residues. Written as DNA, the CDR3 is TGTGCCAGCAGGTGGACAGGGGATTCACCCCTCCACTTT. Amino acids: CASRWTGDSPLHF. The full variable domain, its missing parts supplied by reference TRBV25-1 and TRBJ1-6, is EADIYQTPRYLVIGTGKKITLECSQTMGHDKMYWYQQDPGMELHLIHYSYGVNSTEKGDLSSESTVSRIRTEHFPLTLESARPSHTSQYLCASRWTGDSPLHFGNGTRLTVT.

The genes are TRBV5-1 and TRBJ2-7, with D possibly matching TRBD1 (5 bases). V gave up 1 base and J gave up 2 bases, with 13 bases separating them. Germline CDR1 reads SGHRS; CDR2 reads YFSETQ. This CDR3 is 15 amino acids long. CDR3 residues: CASSLYSTRAYEQYF. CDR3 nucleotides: TGCGCCAGCAGCTTGTATTCGACCAGGGCCTACGAGCAGTACTTC. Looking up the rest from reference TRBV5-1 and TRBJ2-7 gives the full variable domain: KAGVTQTPRYLIKTRGQQVTLSCSPISGHRSVSWYQQTPGQGLQFLFEYFSETQRNKGNFPGRFSGRQFSNSRSEMNVSTLELGDSALYLCASSLYSTRAYEQYFGPGTRLTVT.

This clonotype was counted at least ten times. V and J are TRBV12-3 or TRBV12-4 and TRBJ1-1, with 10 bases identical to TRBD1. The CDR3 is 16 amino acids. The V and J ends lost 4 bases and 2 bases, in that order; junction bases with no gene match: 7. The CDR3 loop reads CASSSLTGGINTEAFF. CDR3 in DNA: TGTGCCAGCAGTTCTTTGACAGGGGGCATTAACACTGAAGCTTTCTTT.

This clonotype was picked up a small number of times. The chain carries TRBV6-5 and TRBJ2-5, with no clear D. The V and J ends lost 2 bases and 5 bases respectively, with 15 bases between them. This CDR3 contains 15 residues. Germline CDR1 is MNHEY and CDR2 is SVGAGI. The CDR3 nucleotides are TGTGCCAGCAGTTACGGGTCGGCCGGTGCGGAGACCCAGTACTTC. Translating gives CASSYGSAGAETQYF.

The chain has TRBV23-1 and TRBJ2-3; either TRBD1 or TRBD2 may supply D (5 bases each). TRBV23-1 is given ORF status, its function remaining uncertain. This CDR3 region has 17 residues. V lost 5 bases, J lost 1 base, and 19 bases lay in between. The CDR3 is CASSWPSGAEGTDTQYF. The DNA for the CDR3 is TGCGCCAGCAGTTGGCCTTCCGGGGCCGAGGGCACAGATACGCAGTATTTT.

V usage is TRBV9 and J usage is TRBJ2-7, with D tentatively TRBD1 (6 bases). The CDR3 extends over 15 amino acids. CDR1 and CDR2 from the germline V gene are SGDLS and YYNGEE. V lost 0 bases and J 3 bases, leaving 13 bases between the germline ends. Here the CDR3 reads CASSVDRGSYYEQYF. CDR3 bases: TGTGCCAGCAGCGTAGATAGGGGGTCCTACTACGAGCAGTACTTC. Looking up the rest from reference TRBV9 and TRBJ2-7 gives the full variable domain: DSGVTQTPKHLITATGQRVTLRCSPRSGDLSVYWYQQSLDQGLQFLIQYYNGEERAKGNILERFSAQQFPDLHSELNLSSLELGDSALYFCASSVDRGSYYEQYFGPGTRLTVT.

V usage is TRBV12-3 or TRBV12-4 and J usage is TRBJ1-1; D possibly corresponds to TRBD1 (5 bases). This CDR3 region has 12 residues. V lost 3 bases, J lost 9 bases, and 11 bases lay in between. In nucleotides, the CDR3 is TGTGCCAGCAGTTTGGAAGACAGAAAAGCTTTCTTT. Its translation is CASSLEDRKAFF.

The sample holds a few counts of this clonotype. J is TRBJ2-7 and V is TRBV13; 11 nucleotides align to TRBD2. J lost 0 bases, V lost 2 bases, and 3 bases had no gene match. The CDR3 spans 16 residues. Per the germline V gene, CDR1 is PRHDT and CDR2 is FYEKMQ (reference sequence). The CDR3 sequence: CASSLRLAGGSYEQYF. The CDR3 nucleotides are TGTGCCAGCAGCTTAAGGCTAGCGGGGGGCTCCTACGAGCAGTACTTC. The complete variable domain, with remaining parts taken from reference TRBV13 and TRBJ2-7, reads AAGVIQSPRHLIKEKRETATLKCYPIPRHDTVYWYQQGPGQDPQFLISFYEKMQSDKGSIPDRFSAQQFSDYHSELNMSSLELGDSALYFCASSLRLAGGSYEQYFGPGTRLTVT.

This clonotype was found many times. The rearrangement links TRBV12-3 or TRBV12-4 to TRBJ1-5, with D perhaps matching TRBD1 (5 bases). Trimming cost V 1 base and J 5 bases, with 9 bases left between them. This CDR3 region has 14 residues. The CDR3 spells CASSLGVGDQPQHF. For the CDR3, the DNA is TGTGCCAGCAGTTTAGGTGTGGGGGATCAGCCCCAGCATTTT.

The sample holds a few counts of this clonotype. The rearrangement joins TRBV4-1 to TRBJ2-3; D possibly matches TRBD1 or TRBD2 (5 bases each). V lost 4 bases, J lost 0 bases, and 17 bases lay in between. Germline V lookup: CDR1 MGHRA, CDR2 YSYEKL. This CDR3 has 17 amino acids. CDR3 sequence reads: CASSRSFGGFSTDTQYF. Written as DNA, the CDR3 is TGCGCCAGCAGCCGCTCCTTTGGGGGATTTAGCACAGATACGCAGTATTTT.

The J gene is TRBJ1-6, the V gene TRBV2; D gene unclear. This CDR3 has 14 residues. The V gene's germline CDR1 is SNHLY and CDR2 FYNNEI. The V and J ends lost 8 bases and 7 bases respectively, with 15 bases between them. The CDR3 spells CASRLDGRNSPLHF. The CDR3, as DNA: TGTGCCAGCCGGCTTGACGGGAGAAATTCACCCCTCCACTTT. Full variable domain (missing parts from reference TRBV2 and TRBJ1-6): EPEVTQTPSHQVTQMGQEVILRCVPISNHLYFYWYRQILGQKVEFLVSFYNNEISEKSEIFDDQFSVERPDGSNFTLKIRSTKLEDSAMYFCASRLDGRNSPLHFGNGTRLTVT.

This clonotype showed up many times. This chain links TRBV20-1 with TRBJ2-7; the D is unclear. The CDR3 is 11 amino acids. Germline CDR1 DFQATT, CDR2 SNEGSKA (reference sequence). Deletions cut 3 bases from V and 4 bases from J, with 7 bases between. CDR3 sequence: CSASGDYEQYF. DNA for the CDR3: TGCAGTGCTAGTGGCGATTACGAGCAGTACTTC.

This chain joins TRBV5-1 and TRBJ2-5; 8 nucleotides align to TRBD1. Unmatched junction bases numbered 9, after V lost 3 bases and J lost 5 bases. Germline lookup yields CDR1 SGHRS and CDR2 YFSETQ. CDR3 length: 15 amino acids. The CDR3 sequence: CASSWIQGAGETQYF. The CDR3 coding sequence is TGCGCCAGCAGCTGGATTCAGGGGGCCGGGGAGACCCAGTACTTC.

The CDR3 nucleotides are TGTGCCAGCAGGAGAGCGGGAGGGTACAACTCCGCCTACGAGCAGTACTTC. It is translated as CASRRAGGYNSAYEQYF. The chain recombines TRBV12-3 or TRBV12-4 with TRBJ2-7, with TRBD2 matching 10 bases. The CDR3 loop spans 17 amino acids. V lost 6 bases to trimming and J lost 2 bases; unmatched junction nucleotides: 13.

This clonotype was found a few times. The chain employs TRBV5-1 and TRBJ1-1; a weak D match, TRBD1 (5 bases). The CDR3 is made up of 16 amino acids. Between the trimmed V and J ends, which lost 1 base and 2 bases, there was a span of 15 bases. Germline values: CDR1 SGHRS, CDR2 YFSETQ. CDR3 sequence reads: CASSLTTWGSNTEAFF. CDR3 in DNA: TGCGCCAGCAGCTTGACGACATGGGGCTCCAACACTGAAGCTTTCTTT.

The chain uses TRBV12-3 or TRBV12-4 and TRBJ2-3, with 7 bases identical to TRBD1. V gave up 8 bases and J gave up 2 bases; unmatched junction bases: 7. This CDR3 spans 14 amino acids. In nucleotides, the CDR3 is TGTGCCAGCCACCGGGACAGTTCCACAGATACGCAGTATTTT. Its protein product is CASHRDSSTDTQYF.

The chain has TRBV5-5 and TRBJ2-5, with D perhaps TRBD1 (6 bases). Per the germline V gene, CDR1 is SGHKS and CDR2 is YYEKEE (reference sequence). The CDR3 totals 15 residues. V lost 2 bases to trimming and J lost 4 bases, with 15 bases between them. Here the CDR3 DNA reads TGTGCCAGCAGCTTCCCCGGGACACATCTAGAGACCCAGTACTTC. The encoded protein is CASSFPGTHLETQYF. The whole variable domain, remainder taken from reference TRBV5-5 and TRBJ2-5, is DAGVTQSPTHLIKTRGQQVTLRCSPISGHKSVSWYQQVLGQGPQFIFQYYEKEERGRGNFPDRFSARQFPNYSSELNVNALLLGDSALYLCASSFPGTHLETQYFGPGTRLLVL.

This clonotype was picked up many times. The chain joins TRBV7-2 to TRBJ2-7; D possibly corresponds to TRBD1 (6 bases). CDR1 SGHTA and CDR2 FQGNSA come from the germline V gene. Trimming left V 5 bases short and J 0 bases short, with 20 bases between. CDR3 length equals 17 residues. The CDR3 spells CASSPVGTGQSSYEQYF. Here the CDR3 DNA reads TGTGCCAGCAGCCCCGTCGGGACGGGACAAAGCTCCTACGAGCAGTACTTC.

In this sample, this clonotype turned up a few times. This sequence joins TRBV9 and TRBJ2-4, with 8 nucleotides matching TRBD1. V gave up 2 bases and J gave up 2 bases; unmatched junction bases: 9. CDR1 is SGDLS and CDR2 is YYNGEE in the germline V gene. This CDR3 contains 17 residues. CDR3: CASSVGQGSLTKNIQYF. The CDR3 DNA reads TGTGCCAGCAGCGTCGGACAGGGTAGTCTAACCAAAAACATTCAGTACTTC.

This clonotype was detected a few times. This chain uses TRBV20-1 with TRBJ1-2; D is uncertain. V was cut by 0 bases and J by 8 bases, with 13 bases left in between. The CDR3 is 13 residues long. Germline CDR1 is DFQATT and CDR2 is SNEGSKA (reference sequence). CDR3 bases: TGCAGTGCTAGAGAGGCAAGGGAAGACGGCTACACCTTC. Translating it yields CSAREAREDGYTF.

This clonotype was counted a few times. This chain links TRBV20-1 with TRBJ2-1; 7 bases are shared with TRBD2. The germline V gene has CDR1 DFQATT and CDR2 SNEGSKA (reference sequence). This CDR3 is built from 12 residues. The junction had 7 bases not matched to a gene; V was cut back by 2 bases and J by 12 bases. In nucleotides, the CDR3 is TGCAGTGCTAGACTAGCGGTCCAGGGGCAGTTCTTC. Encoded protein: CSARLAVQGQFF.